This T cell receptor beta chain derives from a study of shared clonotypes between healthy human individuals. Whole-study results and caveats: When compared with the clonotypes that were shared by all four sorted-subset donors, the non-shared clonotypes turned out to have lower generation probabilities.

This table comes from immunoSEQ multiplex PCR, and its TCRdb copy is limited to in-frame clones, with some not included. The sample consists of approximately 1,500,000 clones, nearly 99% of them appearing once. Investigators divided CD4+ cells into CD45RA+ naive and CD45RA-negative memory subsets. This CDR3 has 14 residues. Germline V gene sequence: CDR1 SGHRS, CDR2 YFSETQ. Deletions cut 0 bases from V and 6 bases from J, with 11 bases between. In regard to this clone: The antigen is unknown.

The sequenced sample consisted of naive CD4+ T cells sorted from blood. As to subset: CD45RA+ positively selected. The receptor was derived from a man younger than 40 in good health. The V gene is TRBV5-1, the J gene TRBJ2-3, with D tentatively TRBD2 (6 bases). The CDR3 reads CASSLERATDTQYF. CDR3 sequence (DNA): TGCGCCAGCAGCTTGGAGCGGGCCACGGATACGCAGTATTTT.